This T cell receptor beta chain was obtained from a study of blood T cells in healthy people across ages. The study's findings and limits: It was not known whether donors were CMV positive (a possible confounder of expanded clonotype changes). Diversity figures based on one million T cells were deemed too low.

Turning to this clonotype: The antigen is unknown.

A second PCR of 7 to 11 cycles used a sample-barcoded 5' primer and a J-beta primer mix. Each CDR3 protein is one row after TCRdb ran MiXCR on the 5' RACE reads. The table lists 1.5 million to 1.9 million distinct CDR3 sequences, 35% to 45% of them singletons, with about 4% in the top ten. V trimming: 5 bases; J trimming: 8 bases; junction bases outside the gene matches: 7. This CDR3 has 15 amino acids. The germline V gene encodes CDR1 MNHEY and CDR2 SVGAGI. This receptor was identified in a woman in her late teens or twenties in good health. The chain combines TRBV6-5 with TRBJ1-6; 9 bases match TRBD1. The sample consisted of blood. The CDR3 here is CASSQAGQGHSPLHF. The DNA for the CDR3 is TGTGCCAGCAGTCAGGCGGGACAGGGCCATTCACCCCTCCACTTT.